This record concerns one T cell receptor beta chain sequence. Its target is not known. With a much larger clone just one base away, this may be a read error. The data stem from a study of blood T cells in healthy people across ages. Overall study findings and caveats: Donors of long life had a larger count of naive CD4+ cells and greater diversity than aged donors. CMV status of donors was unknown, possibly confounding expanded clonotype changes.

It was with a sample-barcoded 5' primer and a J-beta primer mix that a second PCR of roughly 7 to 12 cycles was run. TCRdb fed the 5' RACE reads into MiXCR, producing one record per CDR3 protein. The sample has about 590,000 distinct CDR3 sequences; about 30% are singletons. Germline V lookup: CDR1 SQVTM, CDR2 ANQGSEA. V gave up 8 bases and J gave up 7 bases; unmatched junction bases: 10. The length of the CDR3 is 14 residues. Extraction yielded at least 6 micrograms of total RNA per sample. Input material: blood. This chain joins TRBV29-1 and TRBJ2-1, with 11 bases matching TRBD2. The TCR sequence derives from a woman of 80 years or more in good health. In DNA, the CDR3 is TGCAGCTACGCGATGGTAGCGGGGGGGAATGAGCAGTTCTTC. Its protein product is CSYAMVAGGNEQFF.